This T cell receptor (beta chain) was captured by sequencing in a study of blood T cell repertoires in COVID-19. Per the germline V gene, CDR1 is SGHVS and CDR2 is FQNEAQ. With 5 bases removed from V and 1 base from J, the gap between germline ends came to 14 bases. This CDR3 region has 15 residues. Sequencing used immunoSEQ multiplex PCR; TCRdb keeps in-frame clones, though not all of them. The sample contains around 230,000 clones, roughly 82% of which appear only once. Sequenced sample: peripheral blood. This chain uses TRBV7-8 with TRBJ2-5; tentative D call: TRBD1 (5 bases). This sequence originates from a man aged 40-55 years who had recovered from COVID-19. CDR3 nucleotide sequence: TGTGCCAGCAGCAGGGCCCTAGGGGTCCAAGAGACCCAGTACTTC. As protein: CASSRALGVQETQYF.